The 5 T cell receptor beta chains below were found in one sample sequenced in a study of human T cells and chemical hapten exposure. TCRdb fed the RACE reads into MiXCR, producing one record per CDR3 protein. This sample has tens of thousands of distinct CDR3 sequences, with 10% found just once. The sample's time point: patch test 2, 6 weeks after DPC sensitization. Treatment noted: therapeutic diphenylcyclopropenone sensitization with weekly scalp DPC. The sample consisted of whole blood, taken in connection with sensitization to the hapten diphenylcyclopropenone (DPC). The receptors come from a woman between 50 and 59 years old with alopecia areata. Some clones in this sample may be carry-over from other donors' samples.

The genes are TRBV10-2 and TRBJ2-1; 7 bases are a match to TRBD2. The CDR3 is made up of 11 amino acids. Germline CDR1 and CDR2: WSHSY and SAAADI. V lost 6 bases to trimming and J lost 15 bases; unmatched junction nucleotides: 8. The CDR3 DNA is TGCGCCAGCAGAGCCCCTAGCGGAGGGTTCTTC. Protein: CASRAPSGGFF.

This clonotype appeared many times. The chain employs TRBV24-1 and TRBJ2-1, with D uncertain. The CDR3 runs to 15 residues. CDR1 and CDR2 from the germline V gene are KGHDR and SFDVKD. V was trimmed by 3 bases and J by 7 bases, leaving 15 bases between them. The CDR3 protein is CATSDNVGSRNEQFF. In DNA form, the CDR3 reads TGTGCCACCAGTGATAATGTGGGCTCGAGGAATGAGCAGTTCTTC.

This clonotype was picked up a small number of times. This chain links TRBV11-1 with TRBJ2-5; 7 bases align to TRBD1. V was pared by 2 bases and J by 6 bases, with 9 bases of the junction left unmatched. The germline V gene encodes CDR1 SGHAT and CDR2 FQDESV (reference sequence). This CDR3 comprises 15 residues. The CDR3 here is CASSLRGLAAKTQYF. Here the CDR3 DNA reads TGTGCCAGCAGCTTAAGGGGGCTAGCAGCGAAGACCCAGTACTTC.

The sample holds a few counts of this clonotype. The chain links TRBV7-3 to TRBJ2-5; D unresolved. This CDR3 has 15 amino acids. The V gene lost 4 bases and the J gene lost 1 base, with 13 bases spanning the gap. The germline V gene has CDR1 SGHTA and CDR2 FQGTGA. The CDR3 sequence: CASSSLGGSQETQYF. Written as DNA, the CDR3 is TGTGCCAGCAGCTCCCTGGGTGGAAGCCAAGAGACCCAGTACTTC.

This clonotype was observed at least ten times. J is TRBJ2-1 and V is TRBV20-1; TRBD2 agrees at 7 bases. V lost 6 bases to trimming and J lost 5 bases; unmatched junction nucleotides: 10. CDR3 size: 14 residues. The germline V gene has CDR1 DFQATT and CDR2 SNEGSKA (reference sequence). CDR3 nucleotide sequence: TGCAGTGCAGGGCCTAGGCGGGGGAACAATGAGCAGTTCTTC. It encodes CSAGPRRGNNEQFF.